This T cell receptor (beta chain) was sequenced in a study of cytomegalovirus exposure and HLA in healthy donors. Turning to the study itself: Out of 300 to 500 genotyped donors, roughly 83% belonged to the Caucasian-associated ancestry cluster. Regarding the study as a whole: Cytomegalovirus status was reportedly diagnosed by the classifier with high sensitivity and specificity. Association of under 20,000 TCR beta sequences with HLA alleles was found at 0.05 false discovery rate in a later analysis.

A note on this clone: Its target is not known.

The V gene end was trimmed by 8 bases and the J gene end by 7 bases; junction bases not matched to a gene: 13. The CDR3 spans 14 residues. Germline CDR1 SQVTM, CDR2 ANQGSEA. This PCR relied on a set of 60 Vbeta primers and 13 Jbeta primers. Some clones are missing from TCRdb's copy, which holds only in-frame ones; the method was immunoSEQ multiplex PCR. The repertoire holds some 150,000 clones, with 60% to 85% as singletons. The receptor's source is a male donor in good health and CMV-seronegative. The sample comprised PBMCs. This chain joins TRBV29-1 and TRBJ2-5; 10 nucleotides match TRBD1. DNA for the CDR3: TGCAGCTCGAGACCGGGACAGGGGATGGGGACCCAGTACTTC. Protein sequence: CSSRPGQGMGTQYF. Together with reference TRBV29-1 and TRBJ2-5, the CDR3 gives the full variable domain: SAVISQKPSRDICQRGTSLTIQCQVDSQVTMMFWYRQQPGQSLTLIATANQGSEATYESGFVIDKFPISRPNLTFSTLTVSNMSPEDSSIYLCSSRPGQGMGTQYFGPGTRLLVL.